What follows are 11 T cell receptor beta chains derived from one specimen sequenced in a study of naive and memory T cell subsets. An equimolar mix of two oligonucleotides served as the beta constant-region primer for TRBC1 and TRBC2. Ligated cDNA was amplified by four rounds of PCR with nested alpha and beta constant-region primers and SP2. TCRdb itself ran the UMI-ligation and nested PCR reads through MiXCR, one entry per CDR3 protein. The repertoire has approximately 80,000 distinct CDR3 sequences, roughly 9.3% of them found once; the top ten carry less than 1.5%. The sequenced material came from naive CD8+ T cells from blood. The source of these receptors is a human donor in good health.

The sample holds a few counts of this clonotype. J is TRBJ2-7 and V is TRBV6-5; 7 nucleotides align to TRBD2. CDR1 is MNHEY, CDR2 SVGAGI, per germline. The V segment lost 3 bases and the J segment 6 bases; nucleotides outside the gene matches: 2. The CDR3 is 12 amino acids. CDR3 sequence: CASSYRGGEQYF. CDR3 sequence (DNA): TGTGCCAGCAGTTATCGCGGGGGCGAGCAGTACTTC.

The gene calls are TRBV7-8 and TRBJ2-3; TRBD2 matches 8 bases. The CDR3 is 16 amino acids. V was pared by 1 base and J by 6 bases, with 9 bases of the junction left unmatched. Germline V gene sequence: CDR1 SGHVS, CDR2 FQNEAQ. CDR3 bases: TGTGCCAGCAGCTTAGGCGGGACTAGGTTATTTGATACGCAGTATTTT. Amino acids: CASSLGGTRLFDTQYF.

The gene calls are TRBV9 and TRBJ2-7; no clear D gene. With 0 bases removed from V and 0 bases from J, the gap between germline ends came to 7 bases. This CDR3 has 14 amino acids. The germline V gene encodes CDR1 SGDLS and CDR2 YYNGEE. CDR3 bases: TGTGCCAGCAGCGTAGGTACGGTCTCCTACGAGCAGTACTTC. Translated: CASSVGTVSYEQYF.

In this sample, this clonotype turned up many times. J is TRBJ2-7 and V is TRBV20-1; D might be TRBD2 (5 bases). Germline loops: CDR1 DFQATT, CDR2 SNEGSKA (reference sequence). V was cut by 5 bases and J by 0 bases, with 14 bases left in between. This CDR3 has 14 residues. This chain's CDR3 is CSAPPPGSSYEQYF. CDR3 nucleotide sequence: TGCAGTGCTCCACCCCCGGGGAGCTCCTACGAGCAGTACTTC.

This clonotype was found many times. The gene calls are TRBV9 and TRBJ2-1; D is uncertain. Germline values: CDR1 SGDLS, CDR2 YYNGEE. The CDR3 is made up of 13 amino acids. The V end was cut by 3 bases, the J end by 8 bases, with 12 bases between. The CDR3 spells CASSGGILHEQFF. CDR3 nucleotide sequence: TGTGCCAGCAGCGGCGGAATACTACATGAGCAGTTCTTC. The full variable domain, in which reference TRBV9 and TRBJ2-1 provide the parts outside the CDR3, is DSGVTQTPKHLITATGQRVTLRCSPRSGDLSVYWYQQSLDQGLQFLIQYYNGEERAKGNILERFSAQQFPDLHSELNLSSLELGDSALYFCASSGGILHEQFFGPGTRLTVL.

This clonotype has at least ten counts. The CDR3 here is CASSPFIYNEQFF. DNA of the CDR3: TGTGCCAGCAGCCCCTTCATATACAATGAGCAGTTCTTC. The chain recombines TRBV6-2 or TRBV6-3 with TRBJ2-1; no clear D gene. The CDR3 sequence is 13 residues long. The germline gives CDR1 MNHEY, CDR2 SVGEGT. V was trimmed by 6 bases and J by 4 bases, leaving 10 bases between them.

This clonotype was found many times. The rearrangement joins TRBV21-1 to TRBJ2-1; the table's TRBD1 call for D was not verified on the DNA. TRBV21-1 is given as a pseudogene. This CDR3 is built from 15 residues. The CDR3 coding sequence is TGTGCCAGCAAGGGGGGGAGGACGGCCTACAATGAGCAGTTCTTC. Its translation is CASKGGRTAYNEQFF.

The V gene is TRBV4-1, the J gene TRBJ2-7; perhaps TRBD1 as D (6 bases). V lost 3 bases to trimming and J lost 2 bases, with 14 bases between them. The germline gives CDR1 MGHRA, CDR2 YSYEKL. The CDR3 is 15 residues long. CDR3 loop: CASSQTEQGTYEQYF. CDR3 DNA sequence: TGCGCCAGCAGCCAGACTGAACAGGGTACCTACGAGCAGTACTTC.

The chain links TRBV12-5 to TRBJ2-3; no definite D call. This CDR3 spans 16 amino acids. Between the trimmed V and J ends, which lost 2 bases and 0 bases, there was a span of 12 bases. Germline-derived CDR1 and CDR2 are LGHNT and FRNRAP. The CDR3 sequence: CASGLSAEPSTDTQYF. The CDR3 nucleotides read TGTGCTAGTGGTTTGTCGGCGGAGCCTAGCACAGATACGCAGTATTTT.

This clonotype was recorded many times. Here the CDR3 reads CASSFPPGDAYNEQFF. For the CDR3, the DNA is TGTGCCAGCAGTTTCCCCCCAGGGGACGCCTACAATGAGCAGTTCTTC. The chain links TRBV28 to TRBJ2-1, with TRBD1 as a possible D gene (6 bases). The CDR3 covers 16 residues. CDR1 and CDR2 from the germline V gene are MDHEN and SYDVKM. Trimming shortened V by 3 bases and J by 2 bases, and 14 bases separated the two germline ends.

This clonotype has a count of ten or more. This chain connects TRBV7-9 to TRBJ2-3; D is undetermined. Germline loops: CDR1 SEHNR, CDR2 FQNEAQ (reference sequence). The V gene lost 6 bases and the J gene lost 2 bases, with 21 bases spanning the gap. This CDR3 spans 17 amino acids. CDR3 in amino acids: CASSLTPGLKVTDTQYF. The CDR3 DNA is TGTGCCAGCAGTTTAACCCCGGGCCTCAAGGTCACAGATACGCAGTATTTT.